One and the same sample provided the 5 T cell receptor beta chains below, sequenced in a study of blood T cell repertoires in COVID-19 (dated by TCRdb to the early 2020s). The library was obtained by the immunoSEQ multiplex PCR assay. The table was pulled from immuneACCESS by TCRdb, which kept in-frame rearrangements only. Such tables lose some clones; where checked, under half of the loss comes from unresolved V genes, and the rest has no known cause. The table for this sample lists about 160,000 clones; around four fifths of them were counted only once. The ten largest clones represent approximately 8% of the sample. The specimen sequenced was PBMCs or T cells enriched from blood (not recorded which). The receptors stem from a woman in her 50s who had recovered from COVID-19.

This clone showed up just a few times. The chain employs TRBV19 and TRBJ2-1, with 10 bases that match TRBD2. The V gene end was trimmed by 4 bases and the J gene end by 6 bases; junction bases not matched to a gene: 12. Germline loops: CDR1 LNHDA, CDR2 SQIVND (reference sequence). This CDR3 has 17 amino acids. CDR3 DNA sequence: TGTGCCAGTAGTAGGCGTGGGGCTAGCGGGAGTATCAATGAGCAGTTCTTC. It translates to CASSRRGASGSINEQFF.

V gene TRBV5-8 combines with J gene TRBJ1-2; the match to TRBD1 covers 9 bases. CDR3 size: 13 residues. The V and J ends lost 4 bases and 10 bases, in that order; junction bases with no gene match: 8. In germline, CDR1 is SGHTS, CDR2 YDEGEE. CDR3 DNA sequence: TGTGCCAGCAGCCGACGACAGGGGGAAGTCTACACCTTC. Its translation is CASSRRQGEVYTF. Together with reference TRBV5-8 and TRBJ1-2, the CDR3 gives the full variable domain: EAGVTQSPTHLIKTRGQQATLRCSPISGHTSVYWYQQALGLGLQFLLWYDEGEERNRGNFPPRFSGRQFPNYSSELNVNALELEDSALYLCASSRRQGEVYTFGSGTRLTVV.

This rearrangement joins TRBV18 to TRBJ2-7; 16 bases line up with TRBD2. The CDR3 spans 15 residues. The V segment lost 6 bases and the J segment 6 bases; nucleotides outside the gene matches: 5. CDR1 and CDR2 from the germline V gene are KGHSH and LQKENI. CDR3 sequence: CASSAGLAGGLEQYF. The CDR3 bases are TGTGCCAGCTCGGCGGGACTAGCGGGAGGGCTCGAGCAGTACTTC.

This chain joins TRBV27 and TRBJ2-1; 7 positions match TRBD2. Germline V gene lookup returns CDR1 MNHEY and CDR2 SMNVEV (reference sequence). Trimming at V came to 1 base and at J to 7 bases, leaving 13 bases not matched to a gene. The CDR3 is 17 amino acids. Here the CDR3 reads CASSLLAVQTGGNEQFF. The DNA for the CDR3 is TGTGCCAGCAGTTTATTAGCGGTCCAAACCGGGGGGAATGAGCAGTTCTTC.

The chain uses TRBV19 and TRBJ2-1; 12 bases are shared with TRBD2. This CDR3 contains 13 residues. Trimming removed 4 bases from V and 15 bases from J; junction bases left unmatched: 7. CDR1 and CDR2 (germline): LNHDA, SQIVND (reference sequence). The DNA for the CDR3 is TGTGCCAGTAGTACCCGACTAGCGGGAGACCTGTTCTTC. This codes for CASSTRLAGDLFF.